A single sample is the source of the 14 T cell receptor beta chains below, sequenced in a study of blood T cell repertoires in COVID-19. The repertoire was sequenced with immunoSEQ multiplex PCR; TCRdb's copy has only in-frame clones and lacks some. This sample carries 120,000 or so clones, roughly 90% of them seen once, and the ten largest clones take roughly 4%. Sequenced: peripheral blood. These TCRs come from a woman between 55 and 75 years old with COVID-19, enrolled during active disease.

V is TRBV19 and J is TRBJ2-7; D is perhaps TRBD1 (5 bases). The CDR3 totals 15 residues. CDR1 LNHDA and CDR2 SQIVND come from the germline V gene (reference sequence). V was trimmed by 1 base and J by 5 bases, leaving 15 bases between them. In DNA form, the CDR3 reads TGTGCCAGTAGTATAGGGGGCAGTACAGTACACGAGCAGTACTTC. It is translated as CASSIGGSTVHEQYF.

This clone was detected only once. The chain is built from TRBV4-3 and TRBJ1-1; a possible D gene is TRBD1 (5 bases). CDR3 size: 17 residues. CDR1 LGHNA and CDR2 YSLEER come from the germline V gene. The V gene lost 0 bases and the J gene lost 3 bases, with 17 bases spanning the gap. Here the CDR3 reads CASSQEPGPSLYTEAFF. In DNA, the CDR3 is TGCGCCAGCAGCCAAGAACCAGGGCCCTCTCTTTACACTGAAGCTTTCTTT.

This sequence joins TRBV7-9 and TRBJ1-4; 10 bases match TRBD1. The CDR3 has 16 residues. J lost 6 bases, V lost 5 bases, and 9 bases had no gene match. The V gene's germline CDR1 is SEHNR and CDR2 FQNEAQ (reference sequence). This CDR3 is CASSRRDRGGDEKLFF. In nucleotides, the CDR3 is TGTGCCAGCAGCCGCCGGGACAGGGGTGGGGATGAAAAACTGTTTTTT.

The chain is built from TRBV12-3 or TRBV12-4 and TRBJ2-7, with TRBD1 identical over 7 bases. This CDR3 spans 13 amino acids. Trimming took 3 bases from V and 7 from J; bases not matched to a gene: 6. CDR3 amino acids: CASSLGQFEEQYF. The CDR3 DNA reads as TGTGCCAGCAGTTTGGGACAGTTCGAGGAGCAGTACTTC.

The genes are TRBV11-2 and TRBJ1-1, with D maybe TRBD1 (5 bases). CDR3 length: 15 residues. Between the trimmed V and J ends, which lost 3 bases and 4 bases, there was a span of 15 bases. Germline CDR1 and CDR2: SGHAT and FQNNGV. The CDR3 nucleotides are TGTGCCAGCAGCTTCCGAGGGTCGGGGGGCACTGAAGCTTTCTTT. Translating it yields CASSFRGSGGTEAFF.

The CDR3: CASIRLRGNTEAFF. CDR3 nucleotide sequence: TGTGCCAGCATCCGGTTGCGAGGGAACACTGAAGCTTTCTTT. The chain joins TRBV11-2 to TRBJ1-1; D call uncertain. V gave up 7 bases and J gave up 1 base, with 13 bases separating them. CDR1 is SGHAT, CDR2 FQNNGV, per germline. The CDR3 contains 14 residues.

The chain couples TRBV19 to TRBJ2-5, with D possibly being TRBD2 (5 bases). The germline CDR1 and CDR2 sequences are LNHDA and SQIVND (reference sequence). CDR3 length: 12 amino acids. Trimming pared 7 bases from V and 5 bases from J, leaving 11 bases between. CDR3 sequence (DNA): TGTGCCAGTAAGGCCTCGGGGGAGACCCAGTACTTC. Translated, it gives CASKASGETQYF.

V is TRBV14 and J is TRBJ2-5; 7 positions match TRBD2. The germline gives CDR1 SGHDN, CDR2 FVKESK. The CDR3 totals 16 residues. Trimming removed 3 bases from V and 3 bases from J; junction bases left unmatched: 10. CDR3 in amino acids: CASSQYIGTTKETQYF. CDR3 DNA sequence: TGTGCCAGCAGCCAGTACATCGGGACTACCAAAGAGACCCAGTACTTC.

The V call is TRBV11-3, the J call TRBJ2-6; D call uncertain. V lost 0 bases and J lost 0, with 9 bases in between. Germline CDR1 and CDR2: SGHNT and YENEEA. There are 17 residues in the CDR3. DNA of the CDR3: TGTGCCAGCAGCTTAGAGGCCAGTGGCTCTGGGGCCAACGTCCTGACTTTC. Residues: CASSLEASGSGANVLTF.

The J gene is TRBJ1-5, the V gene TRBV19; D possibly corresponds to TRBD1 (5 bases). The CDR3 is 15 residues long. Germline V lookup: CDR1 LNHDA, CDR2 SQIVND (reference sequence). Trimming left V 5 bases short and J 5 bases short, with 16 bases between. The CDR3 reads CASSFAPKGDQPQHF. The CDR3 DNA follows: TGTGCCAGTAGTTTCGCCCCCAAAGGGGATCAGCCCCAGCATTTT.

J is TRBJ1-2 and V is TRBV19; 8 nucleotides align to TRBD1. The V segment lost 7 bases and the J segment 5 bases; nucleotides outside the gene matches: 12. Germline V gives CDR1 LNHDA, CDR2 SQIVND (reference sequence). The CDR3 spans 15 residues. CDR3 in amino acids: CASNNDGTGPYGYTF. CDR3 nucleotides: TGTGCCAGTAACAATGACGGGACAGGTCCGTATGGCTACACCTTC.

V gene TRBV2 combines with J gene TRBJ1-4, with D maybe TRBD1 (6 bases). Germline loops: CDR1 SNHLY, CDR2 FYNNEI. The V end was cut by 5 bases, the J end by 10 bases, with 17 bases between. The CDR3 extends over 14 amino acids. The CDR3 DNA reads TGTGCCAGCAGTTTGGACAGCCCACGGGGAAAACTGTTTTTT. Protein sequence: CASSLDSPRGKLFF.

The chain combines TRBV6-1 with TRBJ2-5, with D maybe TRBD2 (5 bases). Germline assignment: CDR1 MNHNS and CDR2 SASEGT. The V end was cut by 2 bases, the J end by 1 base, with 17 bases between. The length of the CDR3 is 17 residues. The CDR3 DNA reads as TGTGCCAGCAGTGAATTACGGGAACACCTAATCCAAGAGACCCAGTACTTC. Translating gives CASSELREHLIQETQYF.

The chain uses TRBV18 and TRBJ2-1; D is undetermined. Germline V gives CDR1 KGHSH, CDR2 LQKENI. Trimming took off 2 bases at V and 12 bases at J, with 17 bases between the two ends. This CDR3 is built from 14 residues. CDR3 DNA: TGTGCCAGCTCACCAACCATTACCTCCCCAGGGCAGTTCTTC. Amino acids: CASSPTITSPGQFF.